This T cell receptor beta chain is from a study of cytomegalovirus exposure and HLA in healthy donors. For the study at large: The Caucasian-associated ancestry cluster contained 75% to 85% of the approximately 410 genotyped donors.

Study-wide results and caveats: Fewer N-insertions (relative to the 666-donor mean) were reportedly seen in an Asian-associated ancestry cluster in a later analysis. In all likelihood, a cluster of highly shared sequence variants was a sequencing artifact.

As concerns this clone: The antigen remains unidentified.

Researchers ran the PCR with 60 Vbeta and 13 Jbeta primers. Measured with immunoSEQ multiplex PCR; TCRdb has only the in-frame clones, and not every one. The sample contains about 110,000 clones, about 81% of which appear only once. V shed 3 bases, J shed 7 bases, and the junction held 13 bases outside the gene matches. CDR3 length equals 16 residues. Germline V gene lookup returns CDR1 SGHRS and CDR2 YFSETQ. This TCR was recovered from a male donor in good health and CMV-seropositive. The sequenced material came from PBMCs. The rearrangement links TRBV5-1 to TRBJ2-1; 7 bases line up with TRBD2. The CDR3 region has the DNA TGCGCCAGCAGCTCCTCGGGACTACGGCGAACGAATGAGCAGTTCTTC. Its translation: CASSSSGLRRTNEQFF.